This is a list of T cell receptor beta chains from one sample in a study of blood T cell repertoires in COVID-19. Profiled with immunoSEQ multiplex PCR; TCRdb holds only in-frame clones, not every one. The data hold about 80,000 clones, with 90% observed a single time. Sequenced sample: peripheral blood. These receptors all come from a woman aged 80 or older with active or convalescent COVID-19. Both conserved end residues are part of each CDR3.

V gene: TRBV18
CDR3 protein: CASSPWTSGRTYNEQFF

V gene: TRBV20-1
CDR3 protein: CSASNPLGTGELFF

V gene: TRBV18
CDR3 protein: CASSPPGPTEAFF

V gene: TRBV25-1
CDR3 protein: CASSEYKLAGYNEQFF

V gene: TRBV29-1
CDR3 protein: CSVKTELMNTEAFF

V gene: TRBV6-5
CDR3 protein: CASSHRQYGYTF

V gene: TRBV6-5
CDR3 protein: CASSYFAGVITGELFF

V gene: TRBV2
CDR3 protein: CASSVREYNEQFF

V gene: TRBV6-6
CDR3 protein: CASSYRDSLTNGYTF

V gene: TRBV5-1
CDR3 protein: CASSAQGTGELFF

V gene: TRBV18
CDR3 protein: CASSPSDRGRIGYGYTF

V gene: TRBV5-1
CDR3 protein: CASSLDPGNQETQYF

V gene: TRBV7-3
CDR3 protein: CASSLGLALVLETQYF

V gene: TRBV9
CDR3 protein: CASSVEPDFGTDTQYF

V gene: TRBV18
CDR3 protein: CASSGDSRNTIYF

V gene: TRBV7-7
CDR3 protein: CASSSDRGTETQYF

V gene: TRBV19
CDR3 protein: CASSISLAGPAKNIQYF

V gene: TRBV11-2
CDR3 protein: CASSSRVSAGGDNEQFF

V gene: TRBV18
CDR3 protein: CASSQDRNTEAFF

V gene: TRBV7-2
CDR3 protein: CASSLERTSGSNNHEQYF

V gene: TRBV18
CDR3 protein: CASSPEGNEQFF

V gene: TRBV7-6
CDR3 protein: CASSYPSQKQGEAEKLFF

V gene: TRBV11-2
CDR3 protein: CASSVEEELAGGYEQYF

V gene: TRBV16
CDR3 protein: CASSRGQGVGEQYF

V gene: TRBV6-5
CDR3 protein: CASRLSGANTEAFF

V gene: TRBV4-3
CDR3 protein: CASSQDRGGKANEQYF

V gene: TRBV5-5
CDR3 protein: CASSAGQGIGNQPQHF

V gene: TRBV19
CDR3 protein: CASSSQKYQPQHF

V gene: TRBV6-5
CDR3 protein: CASSYSMAGGNGYTF

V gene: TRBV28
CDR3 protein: CASVSPSGSRGEQFF

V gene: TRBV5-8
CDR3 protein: CASSLVDRASNQPQHF

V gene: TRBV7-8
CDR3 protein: CASSSGQGGTGELFF

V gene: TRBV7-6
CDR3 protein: CASSLTGTGSEQYF

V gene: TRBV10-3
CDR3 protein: CAIRGDGRASGIVSNEQFF

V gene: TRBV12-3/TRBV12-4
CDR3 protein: CASSLSVVLEAFF

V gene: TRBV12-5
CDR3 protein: CASGLVADIYGYTF

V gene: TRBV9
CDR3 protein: CASSSRGGGQDTDTQYF

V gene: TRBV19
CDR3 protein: CASKRGQYSNQPQHF

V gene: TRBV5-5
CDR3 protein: CASSTRGLANEKLFF

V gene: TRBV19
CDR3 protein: CASSPRTSGWETQYF

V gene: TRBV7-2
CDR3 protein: CASSQGWDYGYTF

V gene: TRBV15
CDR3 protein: CATSGGGQGDNEQFF

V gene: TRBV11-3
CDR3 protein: CASSLTSGTSGSVGEQFF

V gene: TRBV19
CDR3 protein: CASSIRARDYGYTF

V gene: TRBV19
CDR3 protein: CASRSADRSTEAFF

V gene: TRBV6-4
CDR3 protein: CASSEPTGLYGYTF

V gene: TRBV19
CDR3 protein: CASSIEARRTGMDQPQHF

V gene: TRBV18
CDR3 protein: CASSPMRETQYF